This entry concerns a single T cell receptor (beta chain). Germline CDR1 and CDR2: SEHNR and FQNEAQ (reference sequence). The CDR3 is made up of 14 amino acids. V lost 7 bases to trimming and J lost 7 bases; unmatched junction nucleotides: 9. This table comes from immunoSEQ multiplex PCR, and its TCRdb copy is limited to in-frame clones, with some not included. The data hold some 110,000 clones, with 80% to 90% observed a single time. This entry belongs to a study of control samples from healthy donors and cancer patients. The source is a woman aged 45 to 65 with colorectal cancer. Material for sequencing was PBMCs. V is TRBV7-9 and J is TRBJ2-7; 11 bases agree with TRBD2. CDR3 DNA: TGTGCCAGCAAAGAACTAGCGGGAGTAGGGGAGCAGTACTTC. Its translation: CASKELAGVGEQYF.